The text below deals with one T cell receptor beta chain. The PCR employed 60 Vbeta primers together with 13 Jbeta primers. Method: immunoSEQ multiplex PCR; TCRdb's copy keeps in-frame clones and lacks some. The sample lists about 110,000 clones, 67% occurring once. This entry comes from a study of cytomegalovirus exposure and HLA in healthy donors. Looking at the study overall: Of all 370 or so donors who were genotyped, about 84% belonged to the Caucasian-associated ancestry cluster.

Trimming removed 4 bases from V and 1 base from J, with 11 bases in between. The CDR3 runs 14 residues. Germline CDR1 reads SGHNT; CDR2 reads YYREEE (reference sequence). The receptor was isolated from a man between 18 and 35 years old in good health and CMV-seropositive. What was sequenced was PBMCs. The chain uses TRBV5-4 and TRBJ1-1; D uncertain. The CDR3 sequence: CASSLWTANTEAFF. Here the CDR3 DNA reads TGTGCCAGCAGCCTATGGACTGCGAACACTGAAGCTTTCTTT.